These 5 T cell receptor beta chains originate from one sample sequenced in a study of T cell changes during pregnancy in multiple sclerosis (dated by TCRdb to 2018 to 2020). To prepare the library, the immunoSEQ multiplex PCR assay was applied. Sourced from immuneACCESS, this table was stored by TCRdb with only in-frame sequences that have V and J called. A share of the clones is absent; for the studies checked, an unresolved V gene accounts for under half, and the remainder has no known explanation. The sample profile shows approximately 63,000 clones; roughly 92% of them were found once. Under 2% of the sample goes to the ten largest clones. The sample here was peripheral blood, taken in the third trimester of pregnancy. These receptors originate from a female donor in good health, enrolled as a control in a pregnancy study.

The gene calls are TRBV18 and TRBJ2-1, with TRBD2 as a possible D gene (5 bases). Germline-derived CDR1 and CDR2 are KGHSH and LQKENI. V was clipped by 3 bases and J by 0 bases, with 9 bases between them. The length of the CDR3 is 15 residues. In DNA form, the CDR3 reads TGTGCCAGCTCACCCGAAGGGAGCTCCTACAATGAGCAGTTCTTC. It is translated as CASSPEGSSYNEQFF.

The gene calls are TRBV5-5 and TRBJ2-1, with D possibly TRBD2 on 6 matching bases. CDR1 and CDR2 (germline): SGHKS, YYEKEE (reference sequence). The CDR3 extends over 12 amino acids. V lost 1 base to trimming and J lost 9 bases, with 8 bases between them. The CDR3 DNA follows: TGTGCCAGCAGCTTGTGGGGACTTGAGCAGTTCTTC. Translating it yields CASSLWGLEQFF. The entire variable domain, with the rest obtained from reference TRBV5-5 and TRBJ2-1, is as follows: DAGVTQSPTHLIKTRGQQVTLRCSPISGHKSVSWYQQVLGQGPQFIFQYYEKEERGRGNFPDRFSARQFPNYSSELNVNALLLGDSALYLCASSLWGLEQFFGPGTRLTVL.

CDR3 region: CASSVEERGGELFF. The CDR3 coding sequence is TGTGCCAGCAGCGTAGAAGAGCGAGGCGGGGAGCTGTTTTTT. The rearrangement uses TRBV9 and TRBJ2-2; D unclear. The CDR3 is 14 residues long. V shed 0 bases and J shed 7 bases, with 10 bases lying between them. The germline CDR1 and CDR2 sequences are SGDLS and YYNGEE. The full variable domain, its missing parts supplied by reference TRBV9 and TRBJ2-2, is DSGVTQTPKHLITATGQRVTLRCSPRSGDLSVYWYQQSLDQGLQFLIQYYNGEERAKGNILERFSAQQFPDLHSELNLSSLELGDSALYFCASSVEERGGELFFGEGSRLTVL.

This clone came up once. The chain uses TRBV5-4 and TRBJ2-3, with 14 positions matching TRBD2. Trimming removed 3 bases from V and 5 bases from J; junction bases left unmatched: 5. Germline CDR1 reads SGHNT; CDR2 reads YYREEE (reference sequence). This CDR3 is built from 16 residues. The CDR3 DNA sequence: TGTGCCAGCAGCTCGGGACTAGCGGGAGTGAAAGATACGCAGTATTTT. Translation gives CASSSGLAGVKDTQYF.

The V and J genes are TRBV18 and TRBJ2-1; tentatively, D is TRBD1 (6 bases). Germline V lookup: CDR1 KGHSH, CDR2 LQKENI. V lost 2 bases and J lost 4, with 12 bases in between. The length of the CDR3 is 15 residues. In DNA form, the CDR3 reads TGTGCCAGCTCACCATCCGGCAGGGGTTACAATGAGCAGTTCTTC. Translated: CASSPSGRGYNEQFF.